These 15 T cell receptor beta chains originate from one sample sequenced in a study of cytomegalovirus exposure and HLA in healthy donors. PCR was performed using 60 Vbeta and 13 Jbeta primers. The method was immunoSEQ multiplex PCR; TCRdb's version includes in-frame clones alone and lacks a portion of them. The data show over 80,000 clones, about four fifths seen once. The sequenced sample consisted of PBMCs. These receptors all stem from a man in his forties in good health and CMV-seropositive.

The chain joins TRBV18 to TRBJ2-7, with 8 bases lining up with TRBD1. V dropped 5 bases and J dropped 6; count of bases not matched to a gene: 6. The CDR3 totals 13 residues. Germline-derived CDR1 and CDR2 are KGHSH and LQKENI. The CDR3 DNA reads as TGTGCCAGCTCAATTGACAGGGGCACCGAGCAGTACTTC. It encodes CASSIDRGTEQYF. Based on the CDR3 plus reference TRBV18 and TRBJ2-7, the full variable domain is NAGVMQNPRHLVRRRGQEARLRCSPMKGHSHVYWYRQLPEEGLKFMVYLQKENIIDESGMPKERFSAEFPKEGPSILRIQQVVRGDSAAYFCASSIDRGTEQYFGPGTRLTVT.

The chain combines TRBV7-9 with TRBJ2-5; a weak D match, TRBD2 (5 bases). The J call is in doubt because the DNA end fits TRBJ2-7 better. The CDR3 runs to 14 residues. Germline values: CDR1 SEHNR, CDR2 FQNEAQ (reference sequence). CDR3 sequence (DNA): TGTGCCAGCAGCTTATCGGGAAACGGCTACGAGCAGTACTTC. This sequence encodes CASSLSGNGYEQYF.

The chain uses TRBV14 and TRBJ1-2; tentative D call: TRBD1 (5 bases). This CDR3 has 13 residues. Germline V lookup: CDR1 SGHDN, CDR2 FVKESK. Deletions cut 5 bases from V and 4 bases from J, with 11 bases between. For the CDR3, the DNA is TGTGCCAGCAGCAATGGGGGGTCCTATGGCTACACCTTC. Translation: CASSNGGSYGYTF.

The chain links TRBV2 to TRBJ2-5, with TRBD1 identical over 10 bases. The better agreement between TRBJ2-7 and the DNA end casts doubt on the J call. CDR1 is SNHLY, CDR2 FYNNEI, per germline. The CDR3 contains 12 residues. CDR3 sequence reads: CASTTGGNEQYF. The DNA for the CDR3 is TGTGCCAGCACGACAGGGGGCAACGAGCAGTACTTC.

The CDR3 loop reads CASSYSRDSPYEQYF. The CDR3 DNA reads as TGTGCCAGCAGTTATTCACGGGACAGCCCCTACGAGCAGTACTTC. The chain employs TRBV6-5 and TRBJ2-7; the match to TRBD1 covers 7 bases. Losses at the gene ends were 3 bases for V and 2 bases for J; bases not matched to a gene: 7. Germline V gene data show CDR1 as MNHEY and CDR2 as SVGAGI. CDR3 length: 15 residues.

V is TRBV5-1 and J is TRBJ1-2, with D perhaps TRBD1 (6 bases). The germline V and J ends were trimmed by 2 bases and 8 bases, with 13 bases remaining between them. The CDR3 length is 13 residues. Germline values: CDR1 SGHRS, CDR2 YFSETQ. The chain's CDR3 is CASSFWGGVGYTF. CDR3 DNA sequence: TGCGCCAGCAGCTTTTGGGGGGGCGTCGGCTACACCTTC.

The chain combines TRBV19 with TRBJ2-1; D might be TRBD1 (5 bases). Between the trimmed V and J ends, which lost 5 bases and 0 bases, there was a span of 11 bases. Germline CDR1 LNHDA, CDR2 SQIVND (reference sequence). The CDR3 is made up of 15 amino acids. CDR3 region: CASSAQGSSYNEQFF. The DNA for the CDR3 is TGTGCCAGTAGTGCCCAGGGAAGCTCCTACAATGAGCAGTTCTTC. The whole variable domain, remainder taken from reference TRBV19 and TRBJ2-1, is DGGITQSPKYLFRKEGQNVTLSCEQNLNHDAMYWYRQDPGQGLRLIYYSQIVNDFQKGDIAEGYSVSREKKESFPLTVTSAQKNPTAFYLCASSAQGSSYNEQFFGPGTRLTVL.

This clone was recorded only once. The V call is TRBV11-1, the J call TRBJ2-5; TRBD2 agrees at 7 bases. Germline lookup yields CDR1 SGHAT and CDR2 FQDESV (reference sequence). Trimming cost V 5 bases and J 2 bases; bases outside gene matches: 2. The CDR3 has 13 residues. The CDR3 loop reads CASSRGSQETQYF. The CDR3 DNA reads TGTGCCAGCAGCCGCGGGAGTCAAGAGACCCAGTACTTC.

The chain carries TRBV9 and TRBJ2-1; D may be TRBD2 (5 bases). The CDR3 covers 14 residues. V lost 4 bases, J lost 10 bases, and 18 bases lay in between. Looked up from germline, CDR1 is SGDLS and CDR2 is YYNGEE. CDR3 loop: CASSPGPSSGEQFF. The CDR3 region has the DNA TGTGCCAGCAGCCCAGGCCCTAGCAGCGGAGAGCAGTTCTTC.

This sequence joins TRBV19 and TRBJ2-5; D gene unclear. Trimming cost V 8 bases and J 4 bases, with 14 bases left between them. Germline values: CDR1 LNHDA, CDR2 SQIVND (reference sequence). The CDR3 consists of 13 residues. CDR3 coding DNA: TGTGCCAGTCGTCCTGGTTTAGCAGAGACCCAGTACTTC. Translation gives CASRPGLAETQYF. Using reference TRBV19 and TRBJ2-5 for the parts outside the CDR3, the full variable domain is DGGITQSPKYLFRKEGQNVTLSCEQNLNHDAMYWYRQDPGQGLRLIYYSQIVNDFQKGDIAEGYSVSREKKESFPLTVTSAQKNPTAFYLCASRPGLAETQYFGPGTRLLVL.

J is TRBJ1-3 and V is TRBV6-5; 9 positions match TRBD1. Germline CDR1 reads MNHEY; CDR2 reads SVGAGI. The CDR3 spans 14 residues. The ends lost 3 bases at V and 8 bases at J; junction bases unmatched: 5. The CDR3 sequence: CASSYTTGGDTIYF. In nucleotides, the CDR3 is TGTGCCAGCAGTTATACGACAGGGGGGGACACCATATATTTT.

The chain links TRBV11-2 to TRBJ2-1; 8 bases are a match to TRBD2. Germline trimming cut 5 bases from V and 10 bases from J; bases unmatched to any gene: 13. Germline CDR1 SGHAT, CDR2 FQNNGV. This CDR3 is 15 amino acids long. CDR3: CASSAAGGRRGEQFF. The CDR3 coding sequence is TGTGCCAGCAGCGCAGCTGGCGGGAGGAGGGGAGAGCAGTTCTTC.

The chain links TRBV2 to TRBJ2-2, with D unclear. Trimming stripped 1 base from V and 4 bases from J, with 4 bases between. From germline, CDR1 is SNHLY and CDR2 FYNNEI. CDR3 length: 13 residues. The CDR3 loop reads CASSEGLTGELFF. Here the CDR3 DNA reads TGTGCCAGCAGTGAAGGTCTCACCGGGGAGCTGTTTTTT.

The chain employs TRBV27 and TRBJ2-7; no clear D gene. CDR1 and CDR2 from the germline V gene are MNHEY and SMNVEV (reference sequence). The length of the CDR3 is 13 residues. V lost 2 bases to trimming and J lost 5 bases, with 10 bases between them. As DNA, the CDR3 is TGTGCCAGCAGTTTACAGGCTTTGAACGAGCAGTACTTC. Translated, it gives CASSLQALNEQYF.

This clone was found a few times. The chain links TRBV28 to TRBJ2-3, with TRBD1 matching 7 bases. The V and J ends lost 2 bases and 3 bases, in that order; junction bases with no gene match: 5. There are 15 residues in the CDR3. Germline CDR1 and CDR2: MDHEN and SYDVKM. DNA for the CDR3: TGTGCCAGCAGTTTAGGGCAGGGGGTAACAGATACGCAGTATTTT. Protein sequence: CASSLGQGVTDTQYF.